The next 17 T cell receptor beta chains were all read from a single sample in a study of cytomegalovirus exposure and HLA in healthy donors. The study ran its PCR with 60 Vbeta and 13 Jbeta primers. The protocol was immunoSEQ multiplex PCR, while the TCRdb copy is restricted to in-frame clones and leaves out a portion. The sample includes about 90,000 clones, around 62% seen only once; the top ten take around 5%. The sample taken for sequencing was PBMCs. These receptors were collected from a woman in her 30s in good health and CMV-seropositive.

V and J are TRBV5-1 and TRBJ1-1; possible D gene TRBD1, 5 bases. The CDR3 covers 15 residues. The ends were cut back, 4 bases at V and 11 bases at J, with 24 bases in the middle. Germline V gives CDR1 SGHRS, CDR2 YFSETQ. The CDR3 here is CASSQNRDPAGGAFF. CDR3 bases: TGCGCCAGCAGCCAAAACCGGGACCCGGCGGGAGGGGCTTTCTTT.

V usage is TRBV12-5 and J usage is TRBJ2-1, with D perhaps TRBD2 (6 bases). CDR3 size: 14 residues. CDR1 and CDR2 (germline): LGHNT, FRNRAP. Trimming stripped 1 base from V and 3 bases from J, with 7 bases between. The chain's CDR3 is CASGLGTNYNEQFF. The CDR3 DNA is TGTGCTAGTGGTTTGGGGACTAACTACAATGAGCAGTTCTTC.

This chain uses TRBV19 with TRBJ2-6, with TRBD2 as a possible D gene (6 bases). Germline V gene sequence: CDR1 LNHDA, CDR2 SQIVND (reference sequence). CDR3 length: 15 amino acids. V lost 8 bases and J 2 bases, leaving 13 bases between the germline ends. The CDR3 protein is CASLLGGTGANVLTF. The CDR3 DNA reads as TGTGCCAGTCTCTTGGGGGGAACTGGGGCCAACGTCCTGACTTTC.

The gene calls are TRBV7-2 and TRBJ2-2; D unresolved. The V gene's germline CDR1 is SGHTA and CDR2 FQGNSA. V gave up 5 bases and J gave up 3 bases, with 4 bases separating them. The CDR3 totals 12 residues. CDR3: CASSTDTGELFF. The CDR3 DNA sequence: TGTGCCAGCAGCACTGACACCGGGGAGCTGTTTTTT.

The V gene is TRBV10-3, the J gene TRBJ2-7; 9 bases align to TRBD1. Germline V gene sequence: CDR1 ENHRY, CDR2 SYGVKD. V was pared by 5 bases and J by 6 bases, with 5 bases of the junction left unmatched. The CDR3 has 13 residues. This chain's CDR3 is CAISRTGDFEQYF. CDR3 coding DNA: TGTGCCATCAGTCGGACAGGGGATTTCGAGCAGTACTTC.

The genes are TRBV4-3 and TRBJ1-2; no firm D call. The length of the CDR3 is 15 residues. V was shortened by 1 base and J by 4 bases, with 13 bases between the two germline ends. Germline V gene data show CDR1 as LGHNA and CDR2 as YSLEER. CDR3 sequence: CASSQVYSTGYGYTF. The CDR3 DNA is TGCGCCAGCAGCCAAGTTTATTCAACTGGCTATGGCTACACCTTC.

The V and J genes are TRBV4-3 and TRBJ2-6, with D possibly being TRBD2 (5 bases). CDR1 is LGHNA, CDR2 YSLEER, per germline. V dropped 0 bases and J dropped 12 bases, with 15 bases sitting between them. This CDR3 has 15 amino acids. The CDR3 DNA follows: TGCGCCAGCAGCCAAGAAAGGACGGGGTTGGGCGTCCTGACTTTC. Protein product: CASSQERTGLGVLTF.

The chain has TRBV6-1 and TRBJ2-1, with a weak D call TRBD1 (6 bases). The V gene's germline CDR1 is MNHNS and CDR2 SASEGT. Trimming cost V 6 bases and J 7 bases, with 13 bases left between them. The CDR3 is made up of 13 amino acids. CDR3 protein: CASSLTGQNEQFF. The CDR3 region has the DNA TGTGCCAGCAGCCTGACAGGTCAGAATGAGCAGTTCTTC.

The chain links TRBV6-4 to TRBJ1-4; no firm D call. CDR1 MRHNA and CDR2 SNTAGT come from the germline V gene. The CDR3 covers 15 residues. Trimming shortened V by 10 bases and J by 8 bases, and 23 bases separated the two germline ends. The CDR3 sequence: CANIDDGEVCEKLFF. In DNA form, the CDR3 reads TGTGCCAACATTGATGATGGGGAGGTATGCGAAAAACTGTTTTTT.

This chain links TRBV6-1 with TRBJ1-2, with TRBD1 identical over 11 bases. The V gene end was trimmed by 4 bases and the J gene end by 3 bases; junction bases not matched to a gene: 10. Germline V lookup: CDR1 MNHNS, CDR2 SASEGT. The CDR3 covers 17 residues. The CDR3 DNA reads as TGTGCCAGCAGTGTATGGGGGACAGGGGGATCTTACTATGGCTACACCTTC. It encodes CASSVWGTGGSYYGYTF.

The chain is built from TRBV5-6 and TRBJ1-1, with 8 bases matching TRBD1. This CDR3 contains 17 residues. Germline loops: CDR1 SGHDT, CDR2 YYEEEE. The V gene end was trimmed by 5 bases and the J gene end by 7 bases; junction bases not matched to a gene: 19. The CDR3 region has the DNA TGTGCCAGCAGACTGGGACAGGTATACAAGGGGAGTTGTGAAGCTTTCTTT. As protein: CASRLGQVYKGSCEAFF.

This chain's CDR3 is CASSIGQGGIDEQYF. The CDR3 DNA reads TGCGCCAGCAGCATTGGACAGGGAGGGATCGACGAGCAGTACTTC. This rearrangement joins TRBV5-1 to TRBJ2-7, with D maybe TRBD1 (8 bases). Germline loops: CDR1 SGHRS, CDR2 YFSETQ. The ends were cut back, 4 bases at V and 5 bases at J, with 19 bases in the middle. CDR3 size: 15 residues. Full variable domain (outside the CDR3, taken from reference TRBV5-1 and TRBJ2-7): KAGVTQTPRYLIKTRGQQVTLSCSPISGHRSVSWYQQTPGQGLQFLFEYFSETQRNKGNFPGRFSGRQFSNSRSEMNVSTLELGDSALYLCASSIGQGGIDEQYFGPGTRLTVT.

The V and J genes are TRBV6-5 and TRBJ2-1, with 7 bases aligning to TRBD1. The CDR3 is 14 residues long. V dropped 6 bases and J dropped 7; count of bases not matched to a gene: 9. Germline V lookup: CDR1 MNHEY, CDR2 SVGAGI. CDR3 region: CASSPGQPLNEQFF. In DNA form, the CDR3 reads TGTGCCAGCAGCCCGGGACAGCCGTTAAATGAGCAGTTCTTC.

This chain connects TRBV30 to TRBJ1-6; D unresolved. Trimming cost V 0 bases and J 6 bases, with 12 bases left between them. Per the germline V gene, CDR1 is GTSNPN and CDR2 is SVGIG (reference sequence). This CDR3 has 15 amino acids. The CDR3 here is CAWSVHRSRNSPLHF. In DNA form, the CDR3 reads TGTGCCTGGAGTGTACATCGGAGTCGTAATTCACCCCTCCACTTT.

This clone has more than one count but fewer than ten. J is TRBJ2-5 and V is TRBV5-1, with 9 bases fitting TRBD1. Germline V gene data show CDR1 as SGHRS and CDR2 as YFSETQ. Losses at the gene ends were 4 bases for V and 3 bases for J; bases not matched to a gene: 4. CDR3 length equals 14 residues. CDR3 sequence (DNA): TGCGCCAGCAGCCCTGGGACAGGGAAAGAGACCCAGTACTTC. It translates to CASSPGTGKETQYF.

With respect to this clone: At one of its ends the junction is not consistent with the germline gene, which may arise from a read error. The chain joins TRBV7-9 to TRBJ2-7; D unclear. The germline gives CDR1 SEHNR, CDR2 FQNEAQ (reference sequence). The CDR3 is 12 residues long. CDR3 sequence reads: CSSSLSSYEQYF. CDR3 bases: TGTTCCAGCAGCCTTAGCTCCTACGAGCAGTACTTC. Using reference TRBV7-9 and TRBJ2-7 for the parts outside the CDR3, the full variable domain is DTGVSQNPRHKITKRGQNVTFRCDPISEHNRLYWYRQTLGQGPEFLTYFQNEAQLEKSRLLSDRFSAERPKGSFSTLEIQRTEQGDSAMYLCSSSLSSYEQYFGPGTRLTVT.

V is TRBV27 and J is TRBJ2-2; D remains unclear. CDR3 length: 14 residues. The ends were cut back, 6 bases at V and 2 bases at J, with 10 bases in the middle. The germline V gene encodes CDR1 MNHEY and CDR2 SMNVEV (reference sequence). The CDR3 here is CASSPTFNTGELFF. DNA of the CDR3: TGTGCCAGCAGCCCAACTTTTAACACCGGGGAGCTGTTTTTT.